This TCR beta chain was captured in a study of control samples from healthy donors and cancer patients. Germline V CDR1 and CDR2: SGDLS, YYNGEE. The V and J ends lost 0 bases and 1 base, in that order; junction bases with no gene match: 8. The CDR3 runs 18 residues. Profiled with immunoSEQ multiplex PCR; TCRdb holds only in-frame clones, not every one. Altogether around 180,000 clones are present, 80% to 90% being singletons, with the ten largest covering 4.5% to 6%. The chain combines TRBV9 with TRBJ1-1; 11 nucleotides agree with TRBD1. What was sequenced was blood. This TCR came from a woman in her 30s in good health. CDR3 sequence (DNA): TGTGCCAGCAGCGTAGGAGGGGACAGGGGGAAGGGGAACACTGAAGCTTTCTTT. Translating it yields CASSVGGDRGKGNTEAFF.